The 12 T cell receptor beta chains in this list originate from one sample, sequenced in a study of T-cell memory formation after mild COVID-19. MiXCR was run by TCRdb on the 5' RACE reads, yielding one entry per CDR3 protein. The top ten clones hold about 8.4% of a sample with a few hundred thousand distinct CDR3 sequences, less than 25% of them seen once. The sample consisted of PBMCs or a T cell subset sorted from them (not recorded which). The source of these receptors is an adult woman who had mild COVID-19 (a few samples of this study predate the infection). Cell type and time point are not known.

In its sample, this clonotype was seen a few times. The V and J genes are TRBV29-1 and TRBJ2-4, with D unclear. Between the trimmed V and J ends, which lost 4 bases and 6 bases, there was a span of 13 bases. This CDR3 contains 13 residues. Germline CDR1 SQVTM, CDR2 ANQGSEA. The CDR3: CSVVDGFTNIQYF. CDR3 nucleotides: TGCAGCGTTGTGGATGGATTTACAAACATTCAGTACTTC.

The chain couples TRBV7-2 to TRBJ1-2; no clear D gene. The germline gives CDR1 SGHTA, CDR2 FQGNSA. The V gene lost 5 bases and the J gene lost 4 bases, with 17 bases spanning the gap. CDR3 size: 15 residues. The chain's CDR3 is CASSLRGPLGYGYTF. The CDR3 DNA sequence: TGTGCCAGCAGCCTCAGAGGACCCCTCGGCTATGGCTACACCTTC.

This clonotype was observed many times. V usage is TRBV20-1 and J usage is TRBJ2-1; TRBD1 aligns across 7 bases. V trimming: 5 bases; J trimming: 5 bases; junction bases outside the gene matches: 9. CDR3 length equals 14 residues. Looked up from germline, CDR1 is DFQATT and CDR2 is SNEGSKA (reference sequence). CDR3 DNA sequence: TGCAGTGCTCAGACCGGGACAGCGAACAATGAGCAGTTCTTC. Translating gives CSAQTGTANNEQFF.

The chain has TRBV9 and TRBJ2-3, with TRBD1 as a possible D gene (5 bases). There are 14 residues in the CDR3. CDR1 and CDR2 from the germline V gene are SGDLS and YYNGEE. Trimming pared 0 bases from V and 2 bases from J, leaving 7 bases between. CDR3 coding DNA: TGTGCCAGCAGCGTAGAAGGACACACAGATACGCAGTATTTT. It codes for CASSVEGHTDTQYF.

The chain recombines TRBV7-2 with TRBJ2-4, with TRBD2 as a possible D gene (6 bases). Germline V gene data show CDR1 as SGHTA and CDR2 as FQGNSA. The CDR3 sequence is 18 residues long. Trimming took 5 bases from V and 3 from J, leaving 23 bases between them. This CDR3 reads CASSLRQTLTGVKNIQYF. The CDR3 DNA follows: TGTGCCAGCAGCCTCCGACAGACTCTAACGGGAGTCAAAAACATTCAGTACTTC.

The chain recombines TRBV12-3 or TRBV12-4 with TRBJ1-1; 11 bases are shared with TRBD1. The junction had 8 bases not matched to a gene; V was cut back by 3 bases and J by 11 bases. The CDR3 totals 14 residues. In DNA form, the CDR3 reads TGTGCCAGCAGTTTCACCGTCCGGGACAGGGGGGCTTTCTTT. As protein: CASSFTVRDRGAFF.

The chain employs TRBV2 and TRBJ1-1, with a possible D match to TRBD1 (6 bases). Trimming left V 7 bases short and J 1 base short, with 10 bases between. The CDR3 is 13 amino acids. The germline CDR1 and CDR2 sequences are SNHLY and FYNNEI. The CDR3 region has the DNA TGTGCCAGCAAGGGACATTCGAACACTGAAGCTTTCTTT. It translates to CASKGHSNTEAFF. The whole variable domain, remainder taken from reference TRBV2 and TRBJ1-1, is EPEVTQTPSHQVTQMGQEVILRCVPISNHLYFYWYRQILGQKVEFLVSFYNNEISEKSEIFDDQFSVERPDGSNFTLKIRSTKLEDSAMYFCASKGHSNTEAFFGQGTRLTVV.

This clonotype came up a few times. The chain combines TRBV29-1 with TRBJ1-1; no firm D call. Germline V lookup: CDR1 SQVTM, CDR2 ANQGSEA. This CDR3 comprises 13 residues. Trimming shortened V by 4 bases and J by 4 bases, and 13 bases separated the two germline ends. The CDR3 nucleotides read TGCAGCGTTGTCTTCGGGAGCACCACTGAAGCTTTCTTT. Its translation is CSVVFGSTTEAFF.

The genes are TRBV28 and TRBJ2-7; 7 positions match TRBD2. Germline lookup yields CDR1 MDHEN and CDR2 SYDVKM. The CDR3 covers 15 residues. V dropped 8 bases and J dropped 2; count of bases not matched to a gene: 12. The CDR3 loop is CASLTSARSPYEQYF. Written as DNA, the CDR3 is TGTGCCAGCTTAACTAGCGCGAGAAGCCCCTACGAGCAGTACTTC.

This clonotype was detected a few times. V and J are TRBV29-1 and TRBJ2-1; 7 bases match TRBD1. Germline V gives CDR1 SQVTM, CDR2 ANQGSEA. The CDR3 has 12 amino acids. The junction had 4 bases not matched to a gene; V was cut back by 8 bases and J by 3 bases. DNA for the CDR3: TGCAGCCATTGGGACAGCTACAATGAGCAGTTCTTC. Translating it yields CSHWDSYNEQFF.

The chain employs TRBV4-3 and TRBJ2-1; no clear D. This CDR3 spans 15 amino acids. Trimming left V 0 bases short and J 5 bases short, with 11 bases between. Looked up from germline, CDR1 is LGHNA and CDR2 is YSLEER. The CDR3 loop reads CASSQDQDWNNEQFF. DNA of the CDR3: TGCGCCAGCAGCCAAGACCAAGACTGGAACAATGAGCAGTTCTTC.

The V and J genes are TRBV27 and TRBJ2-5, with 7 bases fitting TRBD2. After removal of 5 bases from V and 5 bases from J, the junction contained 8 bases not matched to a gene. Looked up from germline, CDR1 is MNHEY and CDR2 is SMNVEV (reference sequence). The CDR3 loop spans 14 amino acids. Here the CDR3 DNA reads TGTGCCAGCAGTCGGGGCGGGGGAAGGGAGACCCAGTACTTC. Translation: CASSRGGGRETQYF.